The clone carrying this TCR beta chain was seen repeatedly, ten times or more. V lost 3 bases, J lost 0 bases, and 11 bases lay in between. Per the germline V gene, CDR1 is GTSNPN and CDR2 is SVGIG (reference sequence). CDR3 length equals 14 residues. Duration under 3 months, a NOSPECS grade of at least 4, and a Clinical Activity Score of at least 3 characterized the ophthalmopathy patients. Clinical symptoms, serum thyroxine, TRAb, thyroid ultrasound and orbital computed tomography informed diagnoses. RNA transcripts served as the template for amplifying TCR beta CDR3 regions. The study used the HTBI primer set for a first-round RT-PCR of the TCR CDR3. A single record per CDR3 protein comes from TCRdb applying MiXCR to the multiplex PCR reads. The table includes a few hundred thousand distinct CDR3 sequences, about 14% detected once. These data come from a study of T cells in Graves' hyperthyroidism and ophthalmopathy.

This sequence originates from a woman in her twenties or thirties with Graves' ophthalmopathy. The source material was blood. This chain uses TRBV30 with TRBJ1-1, with D uncertain. The CDR3 region is CAWRNSWLNTEAFF. CDR3 DNA: TGTGCCTGGAGAAACAGTTGGTTGAACACTGAAGCTTTCTTT.